Listed here are 18 T cell receptor beta chains from one sample, sequenced in a study of blood T cell repertoires in COVID-19 (TCRdb year 2020). Libraries were prepared through the immunoSEQ multiplex PCR assay. TCRdb carries this immuneACCESS record with in-frame sequences only. Its versions omit some clonotypes, under half of them owing to an unresolved V gene in the studies checked, with the rest unexplained. This sample lists 170,000 or so clones; around 90% were detected once. The ten largest clones represent less than 3% of the sample. Sequenced input: peripheral blood. The source is a man aged 40-55 years with active or convalescent COVID-19.

This clone has only one observation. This sequence joins TRBV5-1 and TRBJ2-2; weak D call: TRBD1 (6 bases). Deletions cut 5 bases from V and 7 bases from J, with 15 bases between. The germline CDR1 and CDR2 sequences are SGHRS and YFSETQ. The CDR3 sequence is 14 residues long. This chain's CDR3 is CASRARGIDGELFF. In DNA, the CDR3 is TGCGCCAGCAGAGCTAGGGGGATTGACGGGGAGCTGTTTTTT.

This sequence joins TRBV7-3 and TRBJ1-1; weak D call: TRBD1 (6 bases). CDR1 is SGHTA and CDR2 is FQGTGA in the germline V gene. V lost 6 bases and J lost 1, with 15 bases in between. The CDR3 is 15 amino acids. The CDR3 here is CASSPQGGANTEAFF. The CDR3 nucleotides are TGTGCCAGCAGTCCCCAAGGGGGGGCGAACACTGAAGCTTTCTTT.

The chain recombines TRBV11-2 with TRBJ2-2; the match to TRBD2 covers 7 bases. CDR1 and CDR2 (germline): SGHAT, FQNNGV. This CDR3 contains 19 residues. Trimming removed 1 base from V and 0 bases from J; junction bases left unmatched: 11. The CDR3 sequence is CASSLGAGEKRANTGELFF. The CDR3 region has the DNA TGTGCCAGCAGCTTAGGGGCGGGAGAAAAACGGGCGAACACCGGGGAGCTGTTTTTT.

The gene calls are TRBV4-2 and TRBJ1-2; D unresolved. The germline CDR1 and CDR2 sequences are LGHNA and YNFKEQ. V was clipped by 1 base and J by 4 bases, with 7 bases between them. The CDR3 runs 13 residues. CDR3 nucleotide sequence: TGTGCCAGCAGCCAAGCGGGGTCCTATGGCTACACCTTC. Protein sequence: CASSQAGSYGYTF.

The V and J genes are TRBV5-1 and TRBJ1-4, with a tentative D call TRBD1 (5 bases). The CDR3 spans 15 residues. From germline, CDR1 is SGHRS and CDR2 YFSETQ. V lost 5 bases and J 0 bases, leaving 11 bases between the germline ends. The CDR3 sequence: CASSLTVSTNEKLFF. The CDR3 region has the DNA TGCGCCAGCAGTTTGACAGTGTCAACTAATGAAAAACTGTTTTTT.

V usage is TRBV2 and J usage is TRBJ2-7; 9 bases align to TRBD1. Losses at the gene ends were 6 bases for V and 5 bases for J; bases not matched to a gene: 8. Per the germline V gene, CDR1 is SNHLY and CDR2 is FYNNEI. CDR3 length equals 14 residues. The CDR3 DNA follows: TGTGCCAGCAGAACGCGGACAGGGGCCAACGAGCAGTACTTC. Translation: CASRTRTGANEQYF.

This clone was counted only a few times. The V gene is TRBV6-6, the J gene TRBJ2-7; tentatively, D is TRBD1 (6 bases). From germline, CDR1 is MNHNY and CDR2 SVGAGI (reference sequence). This CDR3 is 14 amino acids long. Trimming left V 6 bases short and J 3 bases short, with 15 bases between. In DNA form, the CDR3 reads TGTGCCAGCAGCCTTCTGACAGGAATCTACGAGCAGTACTTC. This codes for CASSLLTGIYEQYF.

The rearrangement links TRBV30 to TRBJ1-3, with D possibly matching TRBD1 (5 bases). The ends were cut back, 3 bases at V and 0 bases at J, with 9 bases in the middle. The V gene's germline CDR1 is GTSNPN and CDR2 SVGIG (reference sequence). The CDR3 totals 14 residues. CDR3 sequence: CAWRRQSSGNTIYF. The CDR3 bases are TGTGCCTGGAGACGACAGAGCTCTGGAAACACCATATATTTT.

The chain is built from TRBV10-2 and TRBJ2-7; tentative D call: TRBD1 (5 bases). The germline gives CDR1 WSHSY, CDR2 SAAADI. Trimming cost V 0 bases and J 2 bases, with 11 bases left between them. The CDR3 extends over 15 amino acids. This chain's CDR3 is CASSESAGSAYEQYF. CDR3 DNA: TGCGCCAGCAGTGAGTCGGCAGGGTCAGCCTACGAGCAGTACTTC.

The chain recombines TRBV28 with TRBJ1-6; D is ambiguous. The CDR3 runs to 15 residues. The ends were cut back, 3 bases at V and 0 bases at J, with 6 bases in the middle. Germline loops: CDR1 MDHEN, CDR2 SYDVKM. DNA for the CDR3: TGTGCCAGCAGTTTCGAGAGCTCCTATAATTCACCCCTCCACTTT. Translated, it gives CASSFESSYNSPLHF. Supplemented by reference TRBV28 and TRBJ1-6, the full variable domain reads DVKVTQSSRYLVKRTGEKVFLECVQDMDHENMFWYRQDPGLGLRLIYFSYDVKMKEKGDIPEGYSVSREKKERFSLILESASTNQTSMYLCASSFESSYNSPLHFGNGTRLTVT.

Only one count was recorded for this clone. The chain carries TRBV15 and TRBJ1-1, with D unclear. The germline gives CDR1 LNHNV, CDR2 YYDKDF (reference sequence). V dropped 4 bases and J dropped 0 bases, with 6 bases sitting between them. The CDR3 has 13 amino acids. This chain's CDR3 is CATSTDMNTEAFF. DNA for the CDR3: TGTGCCACCAGCACTGACATGAACACTGAAGCTTTCTTT.

CDR3 in DNA: TGTGCCAGCTCACCGGGACAGGGGTTGACTGAAGCTTTCTTT. Its translation: CASSPGQGLTEAFF. The chain combines TRBV18 with TRBJ1-1, with 10 bases matching TRBD1. The CDR3 extends over 14 amino acids. Trimming cost V 3 bases and J 5 bases; bases outside gene matches: 3. Looked up from germline, CDR1 is KGHSH and CDR2 is LQKENI.

The chain employs TRBV6-6 and TRBJ1-3; D is ambiguous. The CDR3 totals 14 residues. Between the trimmed V and J ends, which lost 2 bases and 0 bases, there was a span of 5 bases. The germline V gene encodes CDR1 MNHNY and CDR2 SVGAGI (reference sequence). This CDR3 is CASSYRDSGNTIYF. CDR3 DNA sequence: TGTGCCAGCAGTTACCGGGACTCTGGAAACACCATATATTTT.

This clone was detected once. The V call is TRBV5-1, the J call TRBJ1-4; D call uncertain. The germline V gene has CDR1 SGHRS and CDR2 YFSETQ. The V gene lost 4 bases and the J gene lost 5 bases, with 12 bases spanning the gap. CDR3 size: 14 residues. CDR3 protein: CASSLGSRNEKLFF. CDR3 in DNA: TGCGCCAGCAGCCTCGGGTCCCGAAATGAAAAACTGTTTTTT.

This sequence joins TRBV7-2 and TRBJ1-5; D gene ambiguous. The CDR3 runs to 14 residues. Germline values: CDR1 SGHTA, CDR2 FQGNSA. The V end was cut by 1 base, the J end by 5 bases, with 9 bases between. The CDR3 sequence: CASSLGRIDQPQHF. The CDR3 nucleotides read TGTGCCAGCAGCTTAGGCAGGATCGATCAGCCCCAGCATTTT.

In DNA, the CDR3 is TGCGCCAGCAGTTTTAGCGGACAAACGAACACCGGGGAGCTGTTTTTT. This codes for CASSFSGQTNTGELFF. The chain uses TRBV5-1 and TRBJ2-2; maybe TRBD2 (6 bases). Germline V gives CDR1 SGHRS, CDR2 YFSETQ. Trimming left V 5 bases short and J 0 bases short, with 14 bases between. The CDR3 is made up of 16 amino acids.

The V call is TRBV3-1 (or the pseudogene TRBV3-2), the J call TRBJ1-4; D unresolved. The germline V gene has CDR1 LGHDT and CDR2 YNNKEL (reference sequence). This CDR3 is 14 amino acids long. V gave up 1 base and J gave up 8 bases, with 11 bases separating them. CDR3 sequence (DNA): TGTGCCAGCAGCCAAGTTTTCCCAGGCGAAAAACTGTTTTTT. It codes for CASSQVFPGEKLFF.

The gene calls are TRBV19 and TRBJ1-5; no clear D gene. Germline V CDR1 and CDR2: LNHDA, SQIVND (reference sequence). CDR3 length equals 15 residues. The V and J ends lost 3 bases and 4 bases respectively, with 13 bases between them. This CDR3 reads CASSISQNINQPQHF. CDR3 DNA: TGTGCCAGTAGTATTTCACAGAACATTAATCAGCCCCAGCATTTT.